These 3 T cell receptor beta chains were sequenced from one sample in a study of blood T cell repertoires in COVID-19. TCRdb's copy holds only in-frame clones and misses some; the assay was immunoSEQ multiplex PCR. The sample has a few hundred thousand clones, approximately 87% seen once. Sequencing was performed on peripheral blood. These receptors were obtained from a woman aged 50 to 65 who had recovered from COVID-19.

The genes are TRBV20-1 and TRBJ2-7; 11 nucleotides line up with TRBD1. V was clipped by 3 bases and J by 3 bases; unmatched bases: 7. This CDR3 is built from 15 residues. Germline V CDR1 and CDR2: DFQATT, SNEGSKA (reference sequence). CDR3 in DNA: TGCAGTGCTAGTGGGGACAGGGGGGTTCTCTACGAGCAGTACTTC. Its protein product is CSASGDRGVLYEQYF.

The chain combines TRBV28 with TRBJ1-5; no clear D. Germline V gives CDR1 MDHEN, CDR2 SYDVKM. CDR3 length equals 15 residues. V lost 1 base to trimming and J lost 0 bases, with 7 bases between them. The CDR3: CASSLSEYSNQPQHF. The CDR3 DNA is TGTGCCAGCAGTTTATCGGAGTATAGCAATCAGCCCCAGCATTTT.

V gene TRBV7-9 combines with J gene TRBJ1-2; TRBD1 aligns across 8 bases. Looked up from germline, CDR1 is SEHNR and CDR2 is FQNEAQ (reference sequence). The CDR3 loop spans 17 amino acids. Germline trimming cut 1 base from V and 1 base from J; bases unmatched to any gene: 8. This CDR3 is CASSLEGTGLFNYGYTF. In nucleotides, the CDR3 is TGTGCCAGCAGCTTAGAGGGGACAGGCCTTTTTAACTATGGCTACACCTTC.